This TCR beta chain was retrieved from a study of blood T cell repertoires in COVID-19. As for the study in general: Samples came from the United States, Italy and Spain, spanning acute and convalescent COVID-19.

Generated by immunoSEQ multiplex PCR, the TCRdb table keeps only in-frame clones and is missing some. The sample holds 220,000 or so clones, about 88% seen once. Trimming shortened V by 4 bases and J by 2 bases, and 12 bases separated the two germline ends. The CDR3 contains 15 residues. CDR1 is MNHEY and CDR2 is SMNVEV in the germline V gene (reference sequence). The receptor's source is a man aged 50 or older who had recovered from COVID-19. V gene TRBV27 combines with J gene TRBJ1-3, with D possibly matching TRBD1 (6 bases). The material sequenced was peripheral blood. CDR3 coding DNA: TGTGCCAGCAGTTCTTTTGCAGGGGCTGGAAACACCATATATTTT. Translation gives CASSSFAGAGNTIYF.